Reported below is one TCR beta chain. Its antigen is unknown. At one end, the junction sequence differs from germline, possibly due to a read error. In this study, sorted CD4+ and CD8+ T cells from the blood of healthy subjects and of severe aplastic anemia patients had their TCR repertoires deep-sequenced. Ficoll-Paque density gradient centrifugation was used to isolate peripheral blood mononuclear cells. Before DNA extraction, CD4+ and CD8+ T cells were sorted by FACS or by magnetic beads. The germline V gene encodes CDR1 SSHAT and CDR2 FNYEAQ (reference sequence). The CDR3 measures 14 amino acids from cysteine to phenylalanine. This entry keeps only the CDR3 DNA: 42 bases, framed from base 1. Profiling of TCR beta VDJ combinations and CDR3 sequences used genomic DNA as the template. An Illumina HiSeq 2000 was the platform used for TCR repertoire sequencing. Under the source paper's analysis protocol: Repertoire assessment relied on Simpson's diversity index, CDR3 size and DJ length profiles, and TRBV/TRBJ rearrangement plots. The immunodominant clone was defined as the most abundant DNA sequence in deep sequencing data. CDR3 amino acid sequences were checked for sharing between subjects and were compared against published repertoires and the VDJdb database. TCRdb reran the public reads through fastp at Q25 and MiXCR, keeping productive beta chains. CDR3 protein duplicates are merged, each entry listing the most common genes and DNA. What appears here as the V and J calls and clone size reflects TCRdb's work, not the paper's. This sample is represented by 150,000 to 200,000 distinct CDR3 sequences; approximately 60% of them were singletons. The ten largest account for roughly 42% of the sample.

The sample belongs to a study of CD8+CD57+ T cells in acquired aplastic anemia (dated 2018 in TCRdb). Study-level background: On average, sorted CD4+ and CD8+ cells yielded 3 to 4 ug of extracted DNA, with a range of roughly 0.18 to 30 ug. For healthy donor samples, the average read count was around 9.8 million for CD4+ cells and 11 million to 13 million for CD8+ cells. Study-wide conclusions, independent of this receptor: Approximately 31 CD8+ CDR3 sequences were found in both patients and controls but appeared to be highly expressed in patients and within the immunodominant clones of the patients. CD8+ Simpson's diversity did not differ significantly between patients and healthy controls (P=0.060).

This chain joins TRBV7-7 to TRBJ2-5; the D gene remains uncertain. This sequence was found in a human donor in good health. The sequenced material came from sorted CD4+, CD8+, or CD8+CD57+ T cells (not recorded which) from PBMCs. The nucleotides are TGTGCTAGCAGCTTAGGTAGCTGGGAAGAGACCCAGTACTTC. The encoded protein is CASSLGSWEETQYF. The variable domain in full, with residues beyond the CDR3 obtained from the reference TRBV7-7 and TRBJ2-5 genes, is GAGVSQSPRYKVTKRGQDVTLRCDPISSHATLYWYQQALGQGPEFLTYFNYEAQPDKSGLPSDRFSAERPEGSISTLTIQRTEQRDSAMYRCASSLGSWEETQYFGPGTRLLVL.